The 20 T cell receptor beta chains presented below share a single source sample, sequenced in a study of OX40 agonist ivuxolimab in advanced cancers. Some clones are missing from TCRdb's copy, which holds only in-frame ones; the method was immunoSEQ multiplex PCR. Here the sample spans fewer than 70,000 clones, approximately 90% being singletons. Sequencing used CD4+ or CD8+ T cells sorted from blood, obtained in a trial of the OX40 agonist ivuxolimab. The receptors shown here come from an adult with an advanced solid tumor such as melanoma, head and neck, liver or kidney cancer.

The chain recombines TRBV13 with TRBJ2-7, with 7 bases fitting TRBD1. The J segment lost 2 bases and the V segment lost 4 bases, leaving 11 bases of the junction unmatched. The CDR3 contains 16 residues. Per germline, CDR1 PRHDT and CDR2 FYEKMQ (reference sequence). The DNA for the CDR3 is TGTGCCAGCAGCTCTAGGGACAGTAGGGCCCCCTACGAGCAGTACTTC. Encoded protein: CASSSRDSRAPYEQYF.

This clone was observed a few times. This chain links TRBV5-6 with TRBJ2-3; D is unclear. CDR3 length: 11 residues. Between the trimmed V and J ends, which lost 4 bases and 3 bases, there was a span of 3 bases. Germline-derived CDR1 and CDR2 are SGHDT and YYEEEE. CDR3 sequence reads: CASSVTDTQYF. CDR3 DNA: TGTGCCAGCAGCGTTACAGATACGCAGTATTTT. The variable domain in full, with the rest retrieved from reference TRBV5-6 and TRBJ2-3, is DAGVTQSPTHLIKTRGQQVTLRCSPKSGHDTVSWYQQALGQGPQFIFQYYEEEERQRGNFPDRFSGHQFPNYSSELNVNALLLGDSALYLCASSVTDTQYFGPGTRLTVL.

This clone was observed once. The chain uses TRBV27 and TRBJ2-7; D is undetermined. The CDR3 consists of 15 residues. V lost 0 bases, J lost 0 bases, and 9 bases lay in between. Per germline, CDR1 MNHEY and CDR2 SMNVEV (reference sequence). DNA of the CDR3: TGTGCCAGCAGTTTATCAGGTCCCCACTCCTACGAGCAGTACTTC. Translated, it gives CASSLSGPHSYEQYF.

The V call is TRBV5-5, the J call TRBJ2-7; 8 bases map to TRBD1. The ends lost 4 bases at V and 0 bases at J; junction bases unmatched: 3. The CDR3 spans 14 residues. Germline V gene lookup returns CDR1 SGHKS and CDR2 YYEKEE (reference sequence). The CDR3 DNA reads as TGTGCCAGCAGCACAACAGGGGGCTCCTACGAGCAGTACTTC. It encodes CASSTTGGSYEQYF. The entire variable domain, with the rest obtained from reference TRBV5-5 and TRBJ2-7, is as follows: DAGVTQSPTHLIKTRGQQVTLRCSPISGHKSVSWYQQVLGQGPQFIFQYYEKEERGRGNFPDRFSARQFPNYSSELNVNALLLGDSALYLCASSTTGGSYEQYFGPGTRLTVT.

This clone occurred once. V gene TRBV12-5 combines with J gene TRBJ2-5; D ambiguous. Trimming removed 5 bases at V and 5 bases at J, with 9 bases between. The CDR3 is 12 residues long. Looked up from germline, CDR1 is LGHNT and CDR2 is FRNRAP. The DNA for the CDR3 is TGTGCTAGTGGTCAGACACGGGAGACCCAGTACTTC. Protein sequence: CASGQTRETQYF. The full variable domain, in which reference TRBV12-5 and TRBJ2-5 provide the parts outside the CDR3, is DARVTQTPRHKVTEMGQEVTMRCQPILGHNTVFWYRQTMMQGLELLAYFRNRAPLDDSGMPKDRFSAEMPDATLATLKIQPSEPRDSAVYFCASGQTRETQYFGPGTRLLVL.

The chain recombines TRBV7-6 with TRBJ1-3; TRBD1 matches at 10 bases. Germline CDR1 is SGHVS and CDR2 is FNYEAQ. The CDR3 is 17 residues long. Trimming took 0 bases from V and 3 from J; bases not matched to a gene: 5. The CDR3 reads CASSLAWDRGLGNTIYF. The CDR3 nucleotides are TGTGCCAGCAGCTTAGCGTGGGACAGGGGCCTTGGAAACACCATATATTTT.

This clone appeared once. This chain connects TRBV6-5 to TRBJ1-1; 7 bases agree with TRBD1. The ends lost 1 base at V and 1 base at J; junction bases unmatched: 6. From germline, CDR1 is MNHEY and CDR2 SVGAGI. CDR3 length: 16 amino acids. Written as DNA, the CDR3 is TGTGCCAGCAGTTACTACACCGGGACAGCGAACACTGAAGCTTTCTTT. This gives the protein CASSYYTGTANTEAFF.

This chain uses TRBV11-2 with TRBJ1-1; D gene unclear. The CDR3 has 12 residues. Germline V lookup: CDR1 SGHAT, CDR2 FQNNGV. Deletions cut 3 bases from V and 1 base from J, with 3 bases between. CDR3 loop: CASSFGNTEAFF. The CDR3, as DNA: TGTGCCAGCAGCTTCGGGAACACTGAAGCTTTCTTT.

This chain connects TRBV6-5 to TRBJ2-3, with TRBD1 as a possible D gene (6 bases). The CDR3 totals 13 residues. Germline CDR1 and CDR2: MNHEY and SVGAGI. Trimming left V 6 bases short and J 3 bases short, with 10 bases between. Written as DNA, the CDR3 is TGTGCCAGCAGCTACAGGGTGACAGATACGCAGTATTTT. Amino acid sequence: CASSYRVTDTQYF.

The chain employs TRBV7-9 and TRBJ2-5, with 10 bases identical to TRBD2. Germline-derived CDR1 and CDR2 are SEHNR and FQNEAQ (reference sequence). CDR3 length: 17 residues. Unmatched junction bases numbered 7, after V lost 1 base and J lost 2 bases. The CDR3 DNA is TGTGCCAGCAGCTTAGAATTCATAGCGGGAGGTCAAGAGACCCAGTACTTC. Protein sequence: CASSLEFIAGGQETQYF.

The V and J genes are TRBV28 and TRBJ2-7, with TRBD1 as a possible D gene (5 bases). V lost 6 bases and J 1 base, leaving 7 bases between the germline ends. This CDR3 spans 12 amino acids. Germline-derived CDR1 and CDR2 are MDHEN and SYDVKM. In DNA, the CDR3 is TGTGCCAGCAGGGACAATTCCTACGAGCAGTACTTC. Translation gives CASRDNSYEQYF.

This clone was picked up one time. V is TRBV5-8 and J is TRBJ1-1; D remains ambiguous. The CDR3 totals 14 residues. CDR1 is SGHTS, CDR2 YDEGEE, per germline. Trimming removed 0 bases from V and 3 bases from J, with 9 bases in between. This CDR3 reads CASSLVPPDTEAFF. The CDR3 region has the DNA TGTGCCAGCAGCTTGGTCCCCCCTGACACTGAAGCTTTCTTT.

This rearrangement joins TRBV4-2 to TRBJ2-2, with 9 bases fitting TRBD1. V dropped 7 bases and J dropped 5; count of bases not matched to a gene: 5. From germline, CDR1 is LGHNA and CDR2 YNFKEQ. The CDR3 contains 14 residues. The CDR3 is CASTKGTGTGELFF. For the CDR3, the DNA is TGTGCCAGCACCAAAGGGACAGGGACCGGGGAGCTGTTTTTT.

This chain connects TRBV14 to TRBJ2-5; 11 bases map to TRBD2. Germline trimming cut 4 bases from V and 5 bases from J; bases unmatched to any gene: 6. Germline lookup yields CDR1 SGHDN and CDR2 FVKESK. The CDR3 spans 15 residues. CDR3 sequence (DNA): TGTGCCAGCAGCCCTTGGACTAGCGGGCGGGAGACCCAGTACTTC. Amino acids: CASSPWTSGRETQYF.

The rearrangement joins TRBV7-9 to TRBJ2-7, with D tentatively TRBD1 (6 bases). The CDR3 is 14 residues long. V gave up 0 bases and J gave up 4 bases, with 10 bases separating them. CDR1 and CDR2 from the germline V gene are SEHNR and FQNEAQ (reference sequence). CDR3 amino acids: CASSLAVRGYEQYF. The CDR3 coding sequence is TGTGCCAGCAGCTTAGCGGTCAGGGGATACGAGCAGTACTTC.

The chain recombines TRBV4-2 with TRBJ1-2; unclear D gene. V was trimmed by 3 bases and J by 1 base, leaving 6 bases between them. Germline CDR1 reads LGHNA; CDR2 reads YNFKEQ. CDR3 length equals 13 residues. The CDR3 DNA reads as TGTGCCAGCAGCCACCAGAATAACTATGGCTACACCTTC. Its translation is CASSHQNNYGYTF.

CDR3: CASSLAWGNTIYF. CDR3 DNA: TGTGCCAGCAGCTTAGCGTGGGGAAACACCATATATTTT. This chain uses TRBV7-6 with TRBJ1-3; unclear D gene. The V gene's germline CDR1 is SGHVS and CDR2 FNYEAQ. Trimming shortened V by 0 bases and J by 4 bases, and 4 bases separated the two germline ends. The CDR3 is 13 residues long. Based on the CDR3 plus reference TRBV7-6 and TRBJ1-3, the full variable domain is GAGVSQSPRYKVTKRGQDVALRCDPISGHVSLYWYRQALGQGPEFLTYFNYEAQQDKSGLPNDRFSAERPEGSISTLTIQRTEQRDSAMYRCASSLAWGNTIYFGEGSWLTVV.

The CDR3 nucleotides read TGTGCCAGCAGCTTGGGGACTAGCGGGAGTGAGGGGGGGAATGAGCAGTTCTTC. Translating gives CASSLGTSGSEGGNEQFF. This chain links TRBV5-4 with TRBJ2-1, with 13 bases identical to TRBD2. The CDR3 covers 18 residues. CDR1 is SGHNT, CDR2 YYREEE, per germline (reference sequence). J was trimmed by 7 bases and V by 0 bases; bases with no gene match: 10.

The chain employs TRBV27 and TRBJ2-1; possible D gene TRBD2, 6 bases. CDR1 MNHEY and CDR2 SMNVEV come from the germline V gene (reference sequence). The CDR3 contains 14 residues. V lost 5 bases, J lost 4 bases, and 12 bases lay in between. DNA of the CDR3: TGTGCCAGCAGTCTGGGACTGATGTACAATGAGCAGTTCTTC. It translates to CASSLGLMYNEQFF.

The chain combines TRBV2 with TRBJ2-7, with D possibly TRBD2 on 5 matching bases. The CDR3 length is 17 residues. Germline assignment: CDR1 SNHLY and CDR2 FYNNEI. V gave up 3 bases and J gave up 5 bases, with 23 bases separating them. The CDR3 nucleotides read TGTGCCAGCAGTGAGTGGGCTCGAGGGCCCTATCGGAACGAGCAGTACTTC. Its translation: CASSEWARGPYRNEQYF.